One and the same sample provided the 25 T cell receptor beta chains below, sequenced in a study of cytomegalovirus exposure and HLA in healthy donors. PCR employed 60 Vbeta and 13 Jbeta primers. TCRdb's copy holds only in-frame clones and misses some; the assay was immunoSEQ multiplex PCR. The sample records some 190,000 clones, approximately 86% being singletons. The sample was PBMCs. Receptors originate from a woman aged 25-40 years in good health and CMV-seronegative.

This chain joins TRBV7-9 and TRBJ2-5, with D tentatively TRBD1 (5 bases). CDR3 length: 15 residues. V was trimmed by 1 base and J by 5 bases, leaving 14 bases between them. Germline values: CDR1 SEHNR, CDR2 FQNEAQ (reference sequence). The DNA of the CDR3 is TGTGCCAGCAGCTTAGTGGTCAGGGAAGGGGAGACCCAGTACTTC. Translation: CASSLVVREGETQYF.

This chain connects TRBV28 to TRBJ2-2, with 7 positions matching TRBD2. The CDR3 is 16 residues long. Per the germline V gene, CDR1 is MDHEN and CDR2 is SYDVKM. The ends lost 5 bases at V and 6 bases at J; junction bases unmatched: 12. For the CDR3, the DNA is TGTGCCAGCAGTCCGTTAGCGGGCCGCGGGGCCGGGGAGCTGTTTTTT. Encoded protein: CASSPLAGRGAGELFF.

The V and J genes are TRBV13 and TRBJ2-7; D is undetermined. Germline CDR1 reads PRHDT; CDR2 reads FYEKMQ (reference sequence). This CDR3 is 13 amino acids long. Trimming stripped 3 bases from V and 3 bases from J, with 9 bases between. The CDR3 DNA is TGTGCCAGCAGCTTGGGCACGGTCTACGAGCAGTACTTC. Translated, it gives CASSLGTVYEQYF. Full variable domain (missing parts from reference TRBV13 and TRBJ2-7): AAGVIQSPRHLIKEKRETATLKCYPIPRHDTVYWYQQGPGQDPQFLISFYEKMQSDKGSIPDRFSAQQFSDYHSELNMSSLELGDSALYFCASSLGTVYEQYFGPGTRLTVT.

In its sample, this clone was seen once. The gene calls are TRBV5-6 and TRBJ2-2, with TRBD2 identical over 10 bases. V lost 4 bases and J lost 5; bases outside the gene matches: 8. The CDR3 is 16 amino acids. The germline V gene encodes CDR1 SGHDT and CDR2 YYEEEE. This CDR3 reads CASSILAGVRTGELFF. The DNA for the CDR3 is TGTGCCAGCAGCATTCTAGCGGGAGTAAGGACCGGGGAGCTGTTTTTT.

Note on this clone: Other DNA sequences from this sample encode an identical CDR3 as well. V usage is TRBV5-1 and J usage is TRBJ1-3; TRBD1 aligns across 8 bases. Germline CDR1 and CDR2: SGHRS and YFSETQ. The CDR3 has 15 amino acids. The trim removed 0 bases at V and 4 bases at J, leaving 3 bases unmatched. The CDR3: CASSLGQGFGNTIYF. The CDR3, as DNA: TGCGCCAGCAGCTTGGGACAGGGGTTCGGAAACACCATATATTTT.

This clone has a single count. Other nucleotide sequences in the sample specify the same CDR3. The chain is built from TRBV5-1 and TRBJ2-1; no clear D. The CDR3 has 11 residues. V lost 1 base and J 6 bases, leaving 2 bases between the germline ends. Germline V lookup: CDR1 SGHRS, CDR2 YFSETQ. The CDR3 protein is CASSLRNEQFF. Written as DNA, the CDR3 is TGCGCCAGCAGCTTGCGCAATGAGCAGTTCTTC. Based on the CDR3 plus reference TRBV5-1 and TRBJ2-1, the full variable domain is KAGVTQTPRYLIKTRGQQVTLSCSPISGHRSVSWYQQTPGQGLQFLFEYFSETQRNKGNFPGRFSGRQFSNSRSEMNVSTLELGDSALYLCASSLRNEQFFGPGTRLTVL.

This chain links TRBV28 with TRBJ2-7; 12 bases fit TRBD2. V shed 6 bases and J 2 bases; nucleotides not matched to a gene: 2. The CDR3 contains 14 residues. Per germline, CDR1 MDHEN and CDR2 SYDVKM. In DNA form, the CDR3 reads TGTGCCAGCAGAAGGACTAGCGGGACCTACGAGCAGTACTTC. It encodes CASRRTSGTYEQYF.

The sample holds a few counts of this clone. The chain joins TRBV4-1 to TRBJ1-5; D might be TRBD1 (5 bases). With 4 bases removed from V and 4 bases from J, the gap between germline ends came to 8 bases. Germline lookup yields CDR1 MGHRA and CDR2 YSYEKL. The CDR3 contains 13 residues. The CDR3 loop is CASSLGPNQPQHF. The CDR3 DNA follows: TGCGCCAGCAGCCTGGGGCCGAATCAGCCCCAGCATTTT.

The gene calls are TRBV7-9 and TRBJ1-2; 7 bases agree with TRBD1. The V segment lost 4 bases and the J segment 8 bases; nucleotides outside the gene matches: 10. Germline V lookup: CDR1 SEHNR, CDR2 FQNEAQ (reference sequence). The CDR3 extends over 14 amino acids. The CDR3 DNA sequence: TGTGCCAGCAGCTCCTACGACAGGGACTGGGGCTACACCTTC. This translates into CASSSYDRDWGYTF.

The chain is built from TRBV6-5 and TRBJ2-3; 7 nucleotides align to TRBD2. After removal of 9 bases from V and 4 bases from J, the junction contained 13 bases not matched to a gene. Germline lookup yields CDR1 MNHEY and CDR2 SVGAGI. The CDR3 has 15 amino acids. The CDR3 sequence: CARPWGGGFADTQYF. The CDR3 bases are TGTGCCAGGCCTTGGGGGGGAGGTTTTGCAGATACGCAGTATTTT.

J is TRBJ1-3 and V is TRBV29-1; D unclear. Trimming left V 6 bases short and J 0 bases short, with 12 bases between. The germline V gene has CDR1 SQVTM and CDR2 ANQGSEA. The CDR3 has 14 residues. This CDR3 is CSVLPHLSGNTIYF. For the CDR3, the DNA is TGCAGCGTACTTCCCCACCTCTCTGGAAACACCATATATTTT.

This clone was detected a few times. This chain joins TRBV6-5 and TRBJ2-3; TRBD2 agrees at 7 bases. This CDR3 comprises 14 residues. CDR1 is MNHEY and CDR2 is SVGAGI in the germline V gene. V was clipped by 6 bases and J by 2 bases; unmatched bases: 5. The CDR3 nucleotides read TGTGCCAGCAGCCGCGGGGGATCCACAGATACGCAGTATTTT. Translation: CASSRGGSTDTQYF.

The chain combines TRBV5-4 with TRBJ2-3; 8 nucleotides align to TRBD2. The V gene's germline CDR1 is SGHNT and CDR2 YYREEE (reference sequence). The length of the CDR3 is 16 residues. V trimming: 4 bases; J trimming: 0 bases; junction bases outside the gene matches: 7. The CDR3 coding sequence is TGTGCCAGCAGCGCTAAACTAGCGGCTAGCACAGATACGCAGTATTTT. Its protein is CASSAKLAASTDTQYF.

This chain uses TRBV2 with TRBJ2-7; D may be TRBD2 (5 bases). Germline loops: CDR1 SNHLY, CDR2 FYNNEI. V lost 3 bases and J 2 bases, leaving 20 bases between the germline ends. CDR3 size: 17 residues. The CDR3 protein is CASSDGLQSSRPYEQYF. The CDR3 nucleotides read TGTGCCAGCAGTGACGGACTCCAATCCTCCCGCCCCTACGAGCAGTACTTC.

CDR3 DNA: TGTGCCATCAGTGAGTCGATGGGGGGGACGGGTCCAGATACGCAGTATTTT. It is translated as CAISESMGGTGPDTQYF. The J gene is TRBJ2-3, the V gene TRBV10-3, with TRBD2 matching over 7 bases. Trimming removed 0 bases from V and 4 bases from J; junction bases left unmatched: 10. CDR3 length: 17 residues. From germline, CDR1 is ENHRY and CDR2 SYGVKD.

This rearrangement joins TRBV15 to TRBJ2-5; tentative D call: TRBD2 (7 bases). The CDR3 is 16 residues long. The germline V gene encodes CDR1 LNHNV and CDR2 YYDKDF (reference sequence). The V gene lost 1 base and the J gene lost 4 bases, with 16 bases spanning the gap. In DNA form, the CDR3 reads TGTGCCACCAGCAGAGGAGGGGGGGCGGCAGGAGAGACCCAGTACTTC. Its translation is CATSRGGGAAGETQYF. Variable domain in full (rest from reference TRBV15 and TRBJ2-5): DAMVIQNPRYQVTQFGKPVTLSCSQTLNHNVMYWYQQKSSQAPKLLFHYYDKDFNNEADTPDNFQSRRPNTSFCFLDIRSPGLGDTAMYLCATSRGGGAAGETQYFGPGTRLLVL.

CDR3 bases: TGTGCCAGCAGTTTATGGGGGCTACCAGATACGCAGTATTTT. It specifies CASSLWGLPDTQYF. This chain connects TRBV28 to TRBJ2-3; D is perhaps TRBD1 (5 bases). CDR1 is MDHEN, CDR2 SYDVKM, per germline. Trimming shortened V by 0 bases and J by 4 bases, and 8 bases separated the two germline ends. CDR3 length: 14 residues.

This chain uses TRBV28 with TRBJ2-3, with D possibly being TRBD2 (5 bases). Trimming took off 3 bases at V and 0 bases at J, with 13 bases between the two ends. Germline values: CDR1 MDHEN, CDR2 SYDVKM. The CDR3 length is 16 residues. The CDR3 DNA follows: TGTGCCAGCAGTTTCTACGGAGGCCAGAGCACAGATACGCAGTATTTT. It codes for CASSFYGGQSTDTQYF.

As to this clone: The DNA is left out, because the CDR3 cannot be placed on it with certainty; the CDR3 is given as TCRdb lists it. The J gene is TRBJ1-2, the V gene TRBV5-1; the DNA was not used to check the table's D call, TRBD1. The germline V gene has CDR1 SGHRS and CDR2 YFSETQ. The CDR3 has 12 residues if both end residues are counted. CDR3 in amino acids: CASSVGQGSHTF.

For this clone: The same CDR3 also results from other DNA sequences found in this sample. The gene calls are TRBV7-9 and TRBJ1-2; 8 bases match TRBD1. The length of the CDR3 is 13 residues. J was trimmed by 6 bases and V by 3 bases; bases with no gene match: 3. Germline V gene lookup returns CDR1 SEHNR and CDR2 FQNEAQ (reference sequence). The CDR3 reads CASSFGQGDGYTF. The CDR3 DNA follows: TGTGCCAGCAGCTTCGGACAGGGCGATGGCTACACCTTC.

The rearrangement uses TRBV28 and TRBJ2-1; 11 bases are shared with TRBD2. Germline CDR1 reads MDHEN; CDR2 reads SYDVKM. V dropped 7 bases and J dropped 10; count of bases not matched to a gene: 9. This CDR3 spans 14 amino acids. The CDR3 here is CASNILAGGGEQFF. Here the CDR3 DNA reads TGTGCCAGCAACATCCTAGCGGGGGGAGGGGAGCAGTTCTTC.

The gene calls are TRBV5-1 and TRBJ2-1, with unresolved D. This CDR3 comprises 15 residues. Germline CDR1 is SGHRS and CDR2 is YFSETQ. The germline V and J ends were trimmed by 3 bases and 9 bases, with 19 bases remaining between them. For the CDR3, the DNA is TGCGCCAGCAGCTCCCCTACTCAGAGCGTAGGTGAGCAGTTCTTC. Translated: CASSSPTQSVGEQFF.

The V gene is TRBV5-1, the J gene TRBJ2-7, with D possibly matching TRBD2 (6 bases). The CDR3 consists of 13 residues. The ends were cut back, 6 bases at V and 3 bases at J, with 13 bases in the middle. Germline V gene data show CDR1 as SGHRS and CDR2 as YFSETQ. The CDR3 region has the DNA TGCGCCAGCAACCCAGCGGGTGGCTACGAGCAGTACTTC. Protein sequence: CASNPAGGYEQYF. Complete variable domain (other parts from reference TRBV5-1 and TRBJ2-7): KAGVTQTPRYLIKTRGQQVTLSCSPISGHRSVSWYQQTPGQGLQFLFEYFSETQRNKGNFPGRFSGRQFSNSRSEMNVSTLELGDSALYLCASNPAGGYEQYFGPGTRLTVT.

The V gene is TRBV4-2, the J gene TRBJ2-1; D uncertain. Per germline, CDR1 LGHNA and CDR2 YNFKEQ. Trimming took off 0 bases at V and 10 bases at J, with 10 bases between the two ends. The CDR3 contains 13 residues. The CDR3 bases are TGTGCCAGCAGCCAAGAGGCGGTTCAAGAGCAGTTCTTC. Translating gives CASSQEAVQEQFF.

The rearrangement links TRBV6-5 to TRBJ2-7, with D tentatively TRBD1 (6 bases). There are 15 residues in the CDR3. Germline CDR1 is MNHEY and CDR2 is SVGAGI. Trimming removed 0 bases from V and 2 bases from J, with 11 bases in between. CDR3 sequence: CASSYSGAATYEQYF. The CDR3 nucleotides read TGTGCCAGCAGTTACTCGGGGGCAGCTACCTACGAGCAGTACTTC.